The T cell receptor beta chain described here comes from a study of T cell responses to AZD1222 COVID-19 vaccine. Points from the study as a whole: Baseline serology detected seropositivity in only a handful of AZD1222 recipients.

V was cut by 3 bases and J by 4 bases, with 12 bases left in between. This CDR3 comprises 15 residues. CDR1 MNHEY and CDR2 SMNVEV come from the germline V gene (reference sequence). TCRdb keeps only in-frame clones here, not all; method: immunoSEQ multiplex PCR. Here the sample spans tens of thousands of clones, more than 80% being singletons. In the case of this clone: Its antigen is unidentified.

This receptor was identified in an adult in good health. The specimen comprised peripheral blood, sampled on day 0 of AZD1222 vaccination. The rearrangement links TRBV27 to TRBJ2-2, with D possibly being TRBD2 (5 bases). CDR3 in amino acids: CASSFELGSTGELFF. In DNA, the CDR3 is TGTGCCAGCAGTTTTGAACTGGGGAGCACCGGGGAGCTGTTTTTT.